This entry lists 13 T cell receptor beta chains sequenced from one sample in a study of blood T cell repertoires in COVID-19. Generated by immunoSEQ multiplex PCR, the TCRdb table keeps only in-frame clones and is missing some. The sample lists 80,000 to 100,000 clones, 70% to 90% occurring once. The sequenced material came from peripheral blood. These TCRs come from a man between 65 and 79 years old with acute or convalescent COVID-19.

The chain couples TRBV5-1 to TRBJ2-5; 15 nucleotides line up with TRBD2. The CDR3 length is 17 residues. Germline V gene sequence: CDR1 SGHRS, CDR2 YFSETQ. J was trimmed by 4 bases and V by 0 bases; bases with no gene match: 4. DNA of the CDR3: TGCGCCAGCAGCTTGGCCCGGACTAGCGGGGGGGCAGAGACCCAGTACTTC. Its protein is CASSLARTSGGAETQYF.

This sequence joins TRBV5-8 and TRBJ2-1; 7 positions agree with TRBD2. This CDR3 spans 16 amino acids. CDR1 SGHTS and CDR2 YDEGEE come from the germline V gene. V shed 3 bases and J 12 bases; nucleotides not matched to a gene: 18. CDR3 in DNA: TGTGCCAGCAGCTGGGTTAGGGGCCCGGGGGGTTCGGTGCAGTTCTTC. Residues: CASSWVRGPGGSVQFF.

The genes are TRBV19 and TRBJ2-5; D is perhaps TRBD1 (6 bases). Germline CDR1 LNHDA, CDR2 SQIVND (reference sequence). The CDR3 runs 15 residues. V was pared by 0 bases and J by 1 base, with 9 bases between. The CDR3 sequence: CASSIDRTAQETQYF. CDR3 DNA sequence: TGTGCCAGTAGTATAGATCGGACAGCCCAAGAGACCCAGTACTTC.

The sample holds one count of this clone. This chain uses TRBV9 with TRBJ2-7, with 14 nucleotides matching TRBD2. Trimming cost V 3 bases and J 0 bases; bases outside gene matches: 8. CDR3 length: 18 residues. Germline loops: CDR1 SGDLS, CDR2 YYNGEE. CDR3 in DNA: TGTGCCAGCAGCGCGGGACTAGCGGGGGCCCCGAGCTCCTACGAGCAGTACTTC. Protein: CASSAGLAGAPSSYEQYF.

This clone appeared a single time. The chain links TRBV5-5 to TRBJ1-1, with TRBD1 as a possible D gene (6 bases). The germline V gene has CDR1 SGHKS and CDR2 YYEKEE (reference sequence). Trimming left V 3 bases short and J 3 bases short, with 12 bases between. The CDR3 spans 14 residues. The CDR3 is CASSSRGTDTEAFF. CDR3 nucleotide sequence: TGTGCCAGCAGCTCCAGGGGAACGGACACTGAAGCTTTCTTT.

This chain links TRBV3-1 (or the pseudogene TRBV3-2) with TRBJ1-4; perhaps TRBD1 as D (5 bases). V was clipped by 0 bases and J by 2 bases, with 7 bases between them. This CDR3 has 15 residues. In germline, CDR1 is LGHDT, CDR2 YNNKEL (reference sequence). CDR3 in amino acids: CASSQDPGTNEKLFF. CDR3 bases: TGTGCCAGCAGCCAAGATCCAGGGACTAATGAAAAACTGTTTTTT.

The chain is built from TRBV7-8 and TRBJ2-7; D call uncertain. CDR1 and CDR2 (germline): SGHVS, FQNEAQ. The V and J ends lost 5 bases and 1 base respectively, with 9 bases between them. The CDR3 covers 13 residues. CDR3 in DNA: TGTGCCAGCAGCCCCCCATTTTCCTACGAGCAGTACTTC. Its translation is CASSPPFSYEQYF.

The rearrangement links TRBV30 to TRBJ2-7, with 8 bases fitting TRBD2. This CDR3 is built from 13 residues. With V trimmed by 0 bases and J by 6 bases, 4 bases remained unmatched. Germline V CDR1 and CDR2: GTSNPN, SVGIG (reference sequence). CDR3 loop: CAWSVVAGGEQYF. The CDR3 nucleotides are TGTGCCTGGAGTGTAGTGGCGGGGGGCGAGCAGTACTTC.

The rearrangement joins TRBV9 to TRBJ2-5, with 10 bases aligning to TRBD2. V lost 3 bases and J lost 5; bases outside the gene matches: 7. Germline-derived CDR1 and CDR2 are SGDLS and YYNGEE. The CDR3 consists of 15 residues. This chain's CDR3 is CASSGSGGAWETQYF. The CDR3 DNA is TGTGCCAGCAGCGGAAGCGGGGGGGCCTGGGAGACCCAGTACTTC. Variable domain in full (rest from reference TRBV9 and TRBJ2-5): DSGVTQTPKHLITATGQRVTLRCSPRSGDLSVYWYQQSLDQGLQFLIQYYNGEERAKGNILERFSAQQFPDLHSELNLSSLELGDSALYFCASSGSGGAWETQYFGPGTRLLVL.

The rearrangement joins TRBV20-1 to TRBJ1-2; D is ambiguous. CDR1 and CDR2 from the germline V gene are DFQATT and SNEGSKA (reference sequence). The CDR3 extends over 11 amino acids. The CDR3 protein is CAHTFGYGYTF. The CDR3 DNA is TGCGCCCATACCTTCGGGTATGGCTACACCTTC.

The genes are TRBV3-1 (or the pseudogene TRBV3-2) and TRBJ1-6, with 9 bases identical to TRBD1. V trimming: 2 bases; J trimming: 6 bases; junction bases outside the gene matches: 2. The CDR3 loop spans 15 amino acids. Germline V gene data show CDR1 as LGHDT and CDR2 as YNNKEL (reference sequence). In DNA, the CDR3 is TGTGCCAGCAGCCAAACAGGGGGCTTTAATTCACCCCTCCACTTT. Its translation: CASSQTGGFNSPLHF.

The CDR3 DNA follows: TGCGCCAGCAGTGACTCGGCAGGAGGAACAGATACGCAGTATTTT. The encoded protein is CASSDSAGGTDTQYF. J is TRBJ2-3 and V is TRBV10-1, with D perhaps TRBD2 (5 bases). This CDR3 has 15 residues. Germline assignment: CDR1 WNHNN and CDR2 SYGVQD (reference sequence). V gave up 3 bases and J gave up 3 bases, with 13 bases separating them.

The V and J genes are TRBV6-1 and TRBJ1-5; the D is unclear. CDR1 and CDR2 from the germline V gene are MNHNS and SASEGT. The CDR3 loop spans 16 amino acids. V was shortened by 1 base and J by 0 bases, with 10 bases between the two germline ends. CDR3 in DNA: TGTGCCAGCAGTGAAGATTCGGGTTATAGCAATCAGCCCCAGCATTTT. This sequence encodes CASSEDSGYSNQPQHF.